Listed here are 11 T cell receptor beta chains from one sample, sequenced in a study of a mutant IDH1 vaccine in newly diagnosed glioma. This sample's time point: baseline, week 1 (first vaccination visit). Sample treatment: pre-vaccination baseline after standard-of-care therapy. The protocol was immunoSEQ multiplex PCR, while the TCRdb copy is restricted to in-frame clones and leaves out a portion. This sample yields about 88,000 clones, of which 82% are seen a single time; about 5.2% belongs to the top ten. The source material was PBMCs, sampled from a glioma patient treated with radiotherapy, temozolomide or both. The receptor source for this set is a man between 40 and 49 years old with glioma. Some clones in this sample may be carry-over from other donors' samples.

The CDR3 region has the DNA TGTGCCAGCAGCCTGCAGGGTTCTCAAGAGACCCAGTACTTC. Amino acid sequence: CASSLQGSQETQYF. The gene calls are TRBV5-4 and TRBJ2-5; a possible D gene is TRBD1 (5 bases). Trimming took 4 bases from V and 2 from J, leaving 12 bases between them. This CDR3 is 14 amino acids long. Germline CDR1 is SGHNT and CDR2 is YYREEE (reference sequence).

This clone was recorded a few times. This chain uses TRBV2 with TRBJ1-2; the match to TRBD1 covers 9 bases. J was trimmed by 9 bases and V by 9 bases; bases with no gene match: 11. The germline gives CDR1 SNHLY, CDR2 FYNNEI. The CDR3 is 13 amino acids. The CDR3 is CARRSYGQGSYTF. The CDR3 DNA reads TGTGCCAGGAGGTCGTATGGACAGGGGAGCTACACCTTC.

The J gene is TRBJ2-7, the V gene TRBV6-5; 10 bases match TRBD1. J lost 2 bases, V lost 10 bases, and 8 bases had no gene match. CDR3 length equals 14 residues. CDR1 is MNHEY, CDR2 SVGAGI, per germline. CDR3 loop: CATERTGGTYEQYF. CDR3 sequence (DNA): TGTGCCACCGAGAGGACAGGGGGGACCTACGAGCAGTACTTC.

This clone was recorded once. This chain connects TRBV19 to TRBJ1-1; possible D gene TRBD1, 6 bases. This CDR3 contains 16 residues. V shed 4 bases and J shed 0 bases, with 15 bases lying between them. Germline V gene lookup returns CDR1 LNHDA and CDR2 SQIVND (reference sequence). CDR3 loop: CASSSGTYRMNTEAFF. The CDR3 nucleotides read TGTGCCAGTAGTAGTGGGACATATAGAATGAACACTGAAGCTTTCTTT.

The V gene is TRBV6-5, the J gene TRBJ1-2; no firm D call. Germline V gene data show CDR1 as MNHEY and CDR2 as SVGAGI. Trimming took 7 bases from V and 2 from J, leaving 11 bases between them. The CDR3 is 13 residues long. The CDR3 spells CASTALENYGYTF. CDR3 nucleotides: TGTGCCAGCACTGCGTTAGAGAACTATGGCTACACCTTC.

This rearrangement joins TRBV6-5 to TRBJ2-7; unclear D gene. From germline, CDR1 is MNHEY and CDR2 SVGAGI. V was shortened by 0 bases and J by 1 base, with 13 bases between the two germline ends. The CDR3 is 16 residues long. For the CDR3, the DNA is TGTGCCAGCAGTTACTCAGGACCGATGATTTCCTACGAGCAGTACTTC. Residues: CASSYSGPMISYEQYF.

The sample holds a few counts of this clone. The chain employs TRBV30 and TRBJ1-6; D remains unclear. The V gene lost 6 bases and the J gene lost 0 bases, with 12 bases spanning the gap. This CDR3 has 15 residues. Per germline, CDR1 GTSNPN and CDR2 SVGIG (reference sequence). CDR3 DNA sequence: TGTGCCTGCCGAAAAGGCAGCTCCTATAATTCACCCCTCCACTTT. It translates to CACRKGSSYNSPLHF.

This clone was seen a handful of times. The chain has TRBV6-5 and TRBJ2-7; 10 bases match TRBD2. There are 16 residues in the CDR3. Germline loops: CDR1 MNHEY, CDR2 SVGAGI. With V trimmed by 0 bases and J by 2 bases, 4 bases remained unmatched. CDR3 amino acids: CASSYSPSGGPYEQYF. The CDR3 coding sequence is TGTGCCAGCAGTTACTCGCCTAGCGGGGGACCCTACGAGCAGTACTTC.

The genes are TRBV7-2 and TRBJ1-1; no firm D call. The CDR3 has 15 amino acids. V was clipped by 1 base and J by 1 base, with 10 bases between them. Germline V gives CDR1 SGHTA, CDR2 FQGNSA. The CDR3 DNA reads TGTGCCAGCAGCTTAGGGCCTCCAGGGAACACTGAAGCTTTCTTT. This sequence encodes CASSLGPPGNTEAFF.

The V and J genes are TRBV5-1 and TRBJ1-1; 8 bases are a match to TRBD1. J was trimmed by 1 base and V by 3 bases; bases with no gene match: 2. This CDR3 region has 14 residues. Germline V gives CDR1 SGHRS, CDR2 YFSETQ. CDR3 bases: TGCGCCAGCAGCTGGGGACAGGAGAACACTGAAGCTTTCTTT. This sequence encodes CASSWGQENTEAFF.

CDR3 nucleotides: TGCAGCGTAATGAGTAATTGGGGTGAAGCTTTCTTT. It codes for CSVMSNWGEAFF. The chain employs TRBV29-1 and TRBJ1-1; D gene ambiguous. Germline CDR1 SQVTM, CDR2 ANQGSEA. The V end was cut by 6 bases, the J end by 7 bases, with 15 bases between. The CDR3 has 12 residues.